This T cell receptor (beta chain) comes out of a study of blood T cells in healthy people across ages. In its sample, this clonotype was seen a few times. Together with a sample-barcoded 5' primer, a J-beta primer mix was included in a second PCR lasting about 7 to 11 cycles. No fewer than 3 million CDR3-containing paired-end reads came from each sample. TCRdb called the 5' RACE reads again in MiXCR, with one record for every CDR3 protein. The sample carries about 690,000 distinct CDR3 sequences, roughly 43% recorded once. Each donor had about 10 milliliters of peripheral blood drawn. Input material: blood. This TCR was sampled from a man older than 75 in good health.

The CDR3 DNA is TGTGCCAGCAGTGACAGGTTGTTCCAAGAGACCCAGTACTTC. Its protein is CASSDRLFQETQYF. The rearrangement links TRBV3-1 to TRBJ2-5; D possibly corresponds to TRBD1 (6 bases). CDR3 length equals 14 residues. V gave up 6 bases and J gave up 1 base, with 12 bases separating them. Germline CDR1 LGHDT, CDR2 YNNKEL (reference sequence).